A selection of T cell receptor beta chains follows, all from one sample in a study of T cells after yellow fever vaccination. TCRdb itself ran the 5' RACE reads through MiXCR, one entry per CDR3 protein. The sample carries hundreds of thousands of distinct CDR3 sequences, around 3.6% recorded once. Sequenced material: PBMCs, taken on the day of the yellow fever booster vaccination. These receptors were obtained from a young man who received the YFV17D yellow fever vaccine. CDR3s include the opening cysteine and the closing phenylalanine or tryptophan. D genes are given only for firm matches. For some rows the clone size is stated as once, few or many, or as a class when expanded; others skip it.

DNA	CDR3	D	J	size	V
TGTGCCAGCAGCTTAAAGGGGACGGGGACAGCGTATACGCAGTATTTT	CASSLKGTGTAYTQYF	TRBD1	TRBJ2-3	many	TRBV11-2
TGTGCCAGCAGCGCTCGGACAGGGGATGGCTACACCTTC	CASSARTGDGYTF	TRBD1	TRBJ1-2	many	TRBV7-9
TGTGCCACCAGCAGAGTAATCAACACTGAAGCTTTCTTT	CATSRVINTEAFF	-	TRBJ1-1	few	TRBV15
TGTGCCAGCAGCTTAACGGTAGCGGGGGTGAGCACAGATACGCAGTATTTT	CASSLTVAGVSTDTQYF	TRBD2	TRBJ2-3	many	TRBV13
TGCGCCAGCAGCTCGGACAGGGTTCAGGAGGAGCAGTACTTC	CASSSDRVQEEQYF	TRBD1	TRBJ2-7	many	TRBV5-1
TGCAGTGCTAGTGTACAGGGCTACGAGCAGTACTTC	CSASVQGYEQYF	-	TRBJ2-7	few	TRBV20-1
TGTGCCAGCAGTGTAGGGACTAGCGGGGGGCGGAACACAGATACGCAGTATTTT	CASSVGTSGGRNTDTQYF	TRBD2	TRBJ2-3	-	TRBV6-5
TGTGCCAGCAGTTCCGGGACTAGCGGGGGGGCCTACAATGAGCAGTTCTTC	CASSSGTSGGAYNEQFF	TRBD2	TRBJ2-1	many	TRBV7-9
TGTGCCATCAGTTCGAAGACAGGGGACCAAGAGACCCAGTACTTC	CAISSKTGDQETQYF	TRBD1	TRBJ2-5	many	TRBV10-3
TGTGCCAGCAGCCGCCGGGACAGGGTCTCACCCCTCCACTTT	CASSRRDRVSPLHF	TRBD1	TRBJ1-6	few	TRBV5-4
TGCGCCAGCGGGGCGGACAGGGATCGCGGACGGCCCCAGCATTTT	CASGADRDRGRPQHF	TRBD1	TRBJ1-5	few	TRBV4-1
TGTGCCAGCAGTTTGCCAGGGTATGCCGGGGAGCTGTTTTTT	CASSLPGYAGELFF	-	TRBJ2-2	many	TRBV12-3/TRBV12-4
TGTGCCAGCAGCACTATGGAGGGGAATGAGCAGTTCTTC	CASSTMEGNEQFF	-	TRBJ2-1	many	TRBV7-8
TGTGCCAGCAGCTTAGCTAGGGGGGCACAAGAGACCCAGTACTTC	CASSLARGAQETQYF	-	TRBJ2-5	few	TRBV7-2
TGTGCCAGCAGCAACGGGAGCAGACACTATGGCTACACCTTC	CASSNGSRHYGYTF	-	TRBJ1-2	few	TRBV21-1
TGTGCCAGCAGCTTCGGGACAGCTAAATCTAACTATGGCTACACCTTC	CASSFGTAKSNYGYTF	TRBD1	TRBJ1-2	many	TRBV7-2
TGCAGTGCTAGAGATACCCTAGGACAGACGGGACAGGGGTGGAATGAGCAGTTCTTC	CSARDTLGQTGQGWNEQFF	TRBD1	TRBJ2-1	many	TRBV20-1
TGTGCCAGCAGGAGGGAGGTAGGGGTGTCAGATACGCAGTATTTT	CASRREVGVSDTQYF	-	TRBJ2-3	many	TRBV6-1
TGCAGCGTTGAATCCACTTCAAGCTCCTACAATGAGCAGTTCTTC	CSVESTSSSYNEQFF	-	TRBJ2-1	few	TRBV29-1
TGTGCCAGCAGGCGGGGGCGGGGTGAAGCTTTCTTT	CASRRGRGEAFF	-	TRBJ1-1	many	TRBV11-2
TGCGCCAGCAGGGCTGAGAACACTGAAGCTTTCTTT	CASRAENTEAFF	-	TRBJ1-1	few	TRBV5-1
TGTGCCAGCAGAGCCGCTCCCGGGACTAGCGGGGTCACAGATACGCAGTATTTT	CASRAAPGTSGVTDTQYF	TRBD2	TRBJ2-3	many	TRBV4-2
TGCGCCAGCAGCCAAGATTCGAACACTGAAGCTTTCTTT	CASSQDSNTEAFF	-	TRBJ1-1	-	TRBV4-3